A single sample gave rise to the 23 T cell receptor beta chains below, sequenced in a study of regulatory T cells in long-lasting Graves disease. Time point here: persistent/refractory GD, antithyroid drugs over 5 years with positive TRAb. RNA extracted from PBMCs served as the sequencing template. Combining iRepertoire HTBI primers with Arm-PCR of CDR3 regions, the authors built TCR beta libraries. TCRdb passed the multiplex PCR reads through MiXCR, listing each CDR3 protein once. This sample has under 500,000 distinct CDR3 sequences; about a fifth occur once, and the top ten carry more than 20%. The material was peripheral blood mononuclear cells (PBMCs), obtained when the disease was refractory, from a patient treated with antithyroid drugs. All receptors come from a female donor with Graves disease.

The chain has TRBV12-3 or TRBV12-4 and TRBJ2-1, with 9 nucleotides matching TRBD1. This CDR3 spans 13 amino acids. With 7 bases clipped from V and 5 bases from J, the junction kept 3 bases outside the gene matches. The DNA for the CDR3 is TGTGCCAGCACCGGGACAGGGAACAATGAGCAGTTCTTC. It yields the protein CASTGTGNNEQFF.

This clonotype was detected a few times. The V call is TRBV16, the J call TRBJ1-1, with D unresolved. This CDR3 is 14 amino acids long. V lost 2 bases and J lost 4, with 11 bases in between. The germline V gene has CDR1 KGHSY and CDR2 FQNENV. DNA of the CDR3: TGTGCCAGCAGCCAACGGAAACCGGCCACTGAAGCTTTCTTT. It specifies CASSQRKPATEAFF.

The V gene is TRBV6-2 or TRBV6-3, the J gene TRBJ2-1; the match to TRBD2 covers 9 bases. The CDR3 sequence is 15 residues long. Germline V lookup: CDR1 MNHEY, CDR2 SVGEGT. V lost 2 bases and J lost 10; bases outside the gene matches: 9. Written as DNA, the CDR3 is TGTGCCAGCAGTTACGGACCTAGCGGGAATAAAGAGCAGTTCTTC. Amino acids: CASSYGPSGNKEQFF.

The sample holds a few counts of this clonotype. For the CDR3, the DNA is TGTGCCAGACATAAGGACACCGGGGAGCTGTTTTTT. The encoded protein is CARHKDTGELFF. The chain is built from TRBV2 and TRBJ2-2; D gene ambiguous. Trimming took off 9 bases at V and 3 bases at J, with 8 bases between the two ends. Germline values: CDR1 SNHLY, CDR2 FYNNEI. CDR3 size: 12 residues.

CDR3 loop: CASSHGTGRSPLHF. Here the CDR3 DNA reads TGTGCCAGCAGCCACGGGACAGGGCGGTCACCCCTCCACTTT. The chain employs TRBV3-1 and TRBJ1-6; TRBD1 aligns across 9 bases. The V segment lost 3 bases and the J segment 10 bases; nucleotides outside the gene matches: 4. The CDR3 contains 14 residues. The V gene's germline CDR1 is LGHDT and CDR2 YNNKEL (reference sequence).

There are many counts of this clonotype. This chain joins TRBV20-1 and TRBJ2-5; D call uncertain. Germline V gene data show CDR1 as DFQATT and CDR2 as SNEGSKA (reference sequence). The V gene lost 3 bases and the J gene lost 5 bases, with 10 bases spanning the gap. The CDR3 is 12 amino acids. The CDR3 loop reads CSASGPSETQYF. The CDR3 coding sequence is TGCAGTGCTAGCGGACCGTCGGAGACCCAGTACTTC.

This clonotype was seen many times. This chain joins TRBV28 and TRBJ2-5, with 8 positions matching TRBD1. The junction had 7 bases not matched to a gene; V was cut back by 6 bases and J by 4 bases. The CDR3 length is 14 residues. Germline CDR1 is MDHEN and CDR2 is SYDVKM. The CDR3 coding sequence is TGTGCCAGCAGCTCACAACAGGGGGGAGAGACCCAGTACTTC. Amino acids: CASSSQQGGETQYF.

With respect to this clonotype: A much larger clone lies a single base off, so this may be a read error. V is TRBV7-8 and J is TRBJ2-7; unclear D gene. The V gene lost 0 bases and the J gene lost 0 bases, with 12 bases spanning the gap. This CDR3 contains 16 residues. Germline V CDR1 and CDR2: SGHVS, FQNEAQ. The DNA for the CDR3 is TGTGCCAGCAGCTTAGCGGCGACAAAGAGCTCCTACGAGCAGTACTTC. This translates into CASSLAATKSSYEQYF.

This clonotype was counted at least ten times. This chain joins TRBV2 and TRBJ1-1; 7 bases line up with TRBD1. This CDR3 spans 15 amino acids. Per the germline V gene, CDR1 is SNHLY and CDR2 is FYNNEI. J lost 4 bases, V lost 8 bases, and 13 bases had no gene match. The CDR3 DNA sequence: TGTGCCAGCGGCGGGACAGTGACTGGCCGCACTGAAGCTTTCTTT. Its protein product is CASGGTVTGRTEAFF.

The V and J genes are TRBV6-2 or TRBV6-3 and TRBJ1-5, with D unresolved. The CDR3 is 13 amino acids. Trimming removed 5 bases from V and 3 bases from J, with 8 bases in between. The V gene's germline CDR1 is MNHEY and CDR2 SVGEGT. The DNA for the CDR3 is TGTGCCAGCAGTGGGAAGAACAATCAGCCCCAGCATTTT. Translated: CASSGKNNQPQHF.

The gene calls are TRBV4-3 and TRBJ2-7, with D possibly called TRBD1 or TRBD2 (8 bases each). Trimming took 0 bases from V and 4 from J, leaving 19 bases between them. CDR1 and CDR2 from the germline V gene are LGHNA and YSLEER. The CDR3 is 17 amino acids. CDR3 sequence reads: CASSQDPGGTGVYEQYF. DNA of the CDR3: TGCGCCAGCAGCCAAGATCCGGGGGGGACAGGAGTGTACGAGCAGTACTTC.

In its sample, this clonotype was seen many times. The V call is TRBV6-1, the J call TRBJ1-1; D perhaps matches TRBD1 (5 bases). V lost 10 bases, J lost 4 bases, and 16 bases lay in between. CDR1 and CDR2 from the germline V gene are MNHNS and SASEGT. The CDR3 covers 13 residues. The CDR3 nucleotides are TGTGCCACCTGCTTGGGGGGAGGCACTGAAGCTTTCTTT. Translation gives CATCLGGGTEAFF.

The chain joins TRBV9 to TRBJ1-5, with D maybe TRBD1 (5 bases). The V gene's germline CDR1 is SGDLS and CDR2 YYNGEE. The V and J ends lost 4 bases and 5 bases respectively, with 10 bases between them. This CDR3 is built from 13 residues. The CDR3 loop is CASSQGSDQPQHF. As DNA, the CDR3 is TGTGCCAGCAGCCAGGGTTCCGATCAGCCCCAGCATTTT.

This clonotype was detected ten times or more. J is TRBJ1-1 and V is TRBV12-3 or TRBV12-4; D is possibly TRBD1 (6 bases). This CDR3 spans 14 amino acids. V lost 5 bases, J lost 1 base, and 11 bases lay in between. CDR3 coding DNA: TGTGCCAGCAGTCCGGGACATACGAACACTGAAGCTTTCTTT. It codes for CASSPGHTNTEAFF.

At least ten counts were recorded for this clonotype. This chain uses TRBV27 with TRBJ1-1; D gene ambiguous. Germline-derived CDR1 and CDR2 are MNHEY and SMNVEV (reference sequence). This CDR3 region has 13 residues. V was cut by 6 bases and J by 3 bases, with 11 bases left in between. The CDR3 is CASRKSWDTEAFF. The CDR3 coding sequence is TGTGCCAGCAGAAAAAGTTGGGACACTGAAGCTTTCTTT.

This clonotype was recorded many times. The V call is TRBV19, the J call TRBJ1-2; 7 nucleotides match TRBD1. Trimming at V came to 0 bases and at J to 2 bases, leaving 3 bases not matched to a gene. The CDR3 loop spans 15 amino acids. Germline loops: CDR1 LNHDA, CDR2 SQIVND (reference sequence). The CDR3 nucleotides read TGTGCCAGTAGTATAGAGGGGACAGCCAACTATGGCTACACCTTC. This codes for CASSIEGTANYGYTF.

This clonotype showed up just once. This likely traces to a read error, being one base from a far larger clone. The gene calls are TRBV10-2 and TRBJ1-2; D is uncertain. This CDR3 spans 15 amino acids. Germline CDR1 is WSHSY and CDR2 is SAAADI. CDR3 DNA: TGTGCCAGCAGTTACCCAGCCAGGTTCGCTACTGGCTACACCTTC. Protein sequence: CASSYPARFATGYTF.

The CDR3 region is CASSLQDNTGELFF. The DNA of the CDR3 is TGTGCCAGCAGCTTGCAGGACAACACCGGGGAGCTGTTTTTT. The J gene is TRBJ2-2, the V gene TRBV11-2, with no clear D. Germline CDR1 reads SGHAT; CDR2 reads FQNNGV. The CDR3 is 14 residues long. The V and J ends lost 3 bases and 2 bases respectively, with 7 bases between them.

The chain recombines TRBV12-3 or TRBV12-4 with TRBJ1-2; TRBD1 aligns across 8 bases. The CDR3 totals 16 residues. The trim removed 6 bases at V and 4 bases at J, leaving 13 bases unmatched. CDR3 coding DNA: TGTGCCAGCAGCCCCTCGGTGGCAGGGGGCAGCTATGGCTACACCTTC. It translates to CASSPSVAGGSYGYTF.

The gene calls are TRBV29-1 and TRBJ1-1, with D possibly being TRBD1 (6 bases). The CDR3 runs 13 residues. V lost 5 bases to trimming and J lost 0 bases, with 10 bases between them. Per the germline V gene, CDR1 is SQVTM and CDR2 is ANQGSEA. The CDR3 sequence: CSVWTEMNTEAFF. The CDR3 coding sequence is TGCAGCGTTTGGACAGAGATGAACACTGAAGCTTTCTTT. The complete variable domain, with remaining parts taken from reference TRBV29-1 and TRBJ1-1, reads SAVISQKPSRDICQRGTSLTIQCQVDSQVTMMFWYRQQPGQSLTLIATANQGSEATYESGFVIDKFPISRPNLTFSTLTVSNMSPEDSSIYLCSVWTEMNTEAFFGQGTRLTVV.

This chain uses TRBV29-1 with TRBJ2-1; 13 bases fit TRBD2. This CDR3 is 14 amino acids long. V trimming: 7 bases; J trimming: 8 bases; junction bases outside the gene matches: 8. Per germline, CDR1 SQVTM and CDR2 ANQGSEA. CDR3 protein: CSGWTSGSIYEQFF. The CDR3 coding sequence is TGCAGCGGGTGGACTAGCGGGAGTATATATGAGCAGTTCTTC.

V gene TRBV28 combines with J gene TRBJ1-6; D not resolved. V lost 8 bases and J lost 10, with 12 bases in between. The CDR3 spans 12 residues. Germline V gene sequence: CDR1 MDHEN, CDR2 SYDVKM. CDR3 sequence: CASRTAWSPLHF. The CDR3 DNA reads TGTGCCAGCCGGACGGCCTGGTCACCCCTCCACTTT.

This rearrangement joins TRBV18 to TRBJ2-1; 9 nucleotides match TRBD2. Germline V lookup: CDR1 KGHSH, CDR2 LQKENI. J lost 9 bases, V lost 6 bases, and 6 bases had no gene match. The CDR3 sequence is 13 residues long. The CDR3 nucleotides read TGTGCCAGCTCGCGGGGGGGAAACAGTGAGCAGTTCTTC. Translation: CASSRGGNSEQFF.